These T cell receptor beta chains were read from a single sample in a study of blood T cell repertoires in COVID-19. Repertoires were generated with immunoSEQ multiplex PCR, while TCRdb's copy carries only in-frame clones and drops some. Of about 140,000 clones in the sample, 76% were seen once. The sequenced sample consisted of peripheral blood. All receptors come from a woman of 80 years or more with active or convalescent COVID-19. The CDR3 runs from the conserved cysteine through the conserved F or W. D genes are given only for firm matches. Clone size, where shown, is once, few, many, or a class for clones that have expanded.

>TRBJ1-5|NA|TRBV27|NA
CASRRVGVSNQPQHF
TGTGCCAGCAGGAGGGTCGGCGTGAGCAATCAGCCCCAGCATTTT
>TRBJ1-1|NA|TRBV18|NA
CASSPLYRDTEAFF
TGTGCCAGCTCACCACTCTACAGGGACACTGAAGCTTTCTTT
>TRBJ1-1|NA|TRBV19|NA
CASTISGHPNTEAFF
TGTGCCAGTACCATAAGTGGACACCCGAACACTGAAGCTTTCTTT
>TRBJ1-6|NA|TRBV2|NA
CASSEGGSSPLHF
TGTGCCAGCAGTGAAGGGGGCAGCTCACCCCTCCACTTT
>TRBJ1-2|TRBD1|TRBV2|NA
CASSVRQGYGYTF
TGTGCCAGCAGTGTAAGACAGGGCTATGGCTACACCTTC
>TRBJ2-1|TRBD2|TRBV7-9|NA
CASSMTTSGYNEQFF
TGTGCCAGCAGCATGACCACTAGCGGGTACAATGAGCAGTTCTTC
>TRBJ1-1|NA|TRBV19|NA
CASSIRVLSTEAFF
TGTGCCAGTAGTATTCGGGTCTTAAGCACTGAAGCTTTCTTT
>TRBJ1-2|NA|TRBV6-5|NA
CASSYSPKTILDGYTF
TGTGCCAGCAGTTACTCTCCAAAGACAATTCTGGATGGCTACACCTTC
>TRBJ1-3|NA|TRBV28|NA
CASSPGFFGQGNGNTIYF
TGTGCCAGCAGTCCCGGGTTTTTCGGGCAGGGGAATGGAAACACCATATATTTT
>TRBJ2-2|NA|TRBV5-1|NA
CASSLEGDLTGELFF
TGCGCCAGCAGCTTGGAGGGGGACCTGACCGGGGAGCTGTTTTTT
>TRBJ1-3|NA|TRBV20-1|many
CSASGLAGNTIYF
TGCAGTGCTAGTGGTCTAGCTGGAAACACCATATATTTT
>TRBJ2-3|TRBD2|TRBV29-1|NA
CSVRPIAGLPNTDTQYF
TGCAGCGTCCGCCCGATAGCGGGGCTCCCTAACACAGATACGCAGTATTTT
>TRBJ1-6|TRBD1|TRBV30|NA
CAWRVTGGWGNSPLHF
TGTGCCTGGAGGGTGACAGGGGGCTGGGGGAATTCACCCCTCCACTTT
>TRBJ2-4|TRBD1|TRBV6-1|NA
CASSGTKGQVNKNIQYF
TGTGCCAGCAGTGGCACTAAGGGACAGGTGAACAAAAACATTCAGTACTTC
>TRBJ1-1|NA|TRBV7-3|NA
CASSLTISRLNTEAFF
TGTGCCAGCAGCTTAACCATATCTAGATTGAACACTGAAGCTTTCTTT
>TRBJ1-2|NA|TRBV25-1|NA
CASSEYYPSSGYTF
TGTGCCAGCAGTGAATATTACCCTAGCAGTGGCTACACCTTC
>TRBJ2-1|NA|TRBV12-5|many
CASGFGGTAVSEQFF
TGTGCTAGTGGTTTTGGGGGCACCGCAGTGAGTGAGCAGTTCTTC
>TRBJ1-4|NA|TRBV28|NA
CASSPLDRRYGDEKLFF
TGTGCCAGCAGTCCCTTGGACCGTCGTTACGGGGATGAAAAACTGTTTTTT
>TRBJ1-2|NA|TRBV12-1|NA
CASSSRRLGQGGGYTF
TGTGCCAGCAGCTCCAGACGGCTCGGACAGGGAGGTGGCTACACCTTC
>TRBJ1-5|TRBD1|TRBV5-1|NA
CASSSGTGVQPQHF
TGCGCCAGCAGCTCCGGGACAGGGGTTCAGCCCCAGCATTTT
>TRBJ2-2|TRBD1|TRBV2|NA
CASSGRQGAAGELFF
TGTGCCAGCAGTGGTCGGCAGGGGGCCGCCGGGGAGCTGTTTTTT
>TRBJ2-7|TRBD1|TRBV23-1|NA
CASSPGTAYEQYF
TGCGCCAGCAGTCCCGGGACAGCCTACGAGCAGTACTTC
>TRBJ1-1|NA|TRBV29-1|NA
CSVEGVGGLNTEAFF
TGCAGCGTTGAAGGGGTCGGGGGATTGAACACTGAAGCTTTCTTT
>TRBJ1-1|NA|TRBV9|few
CASSVGSPDTEAFF
TGTGCCAGCAGCGTCGGGAGCCCGGACACTGAAGCTTTCTTT
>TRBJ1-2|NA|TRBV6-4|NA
CASSDYRGGYTF
TGTGCCAGCAGTGACTATAGGGGGGGCTACACCTTC
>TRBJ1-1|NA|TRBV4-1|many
CASSQDIGEYTEAFF
TGCGCCAGCAGCCAAGATATAGGAGAATACACTGAAGCTTTCTTT
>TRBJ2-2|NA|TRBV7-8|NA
CASSSGPNTGELFF
TGTGCCAGCAGCTCTGGGCCGAACACCGGGGAGCTGTTTTTT
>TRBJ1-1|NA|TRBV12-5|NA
CASLRGDTHTEAFF
TGTGCTAGTCTTAGAGGGGACACCCACACTGAAGCTTTCTTT
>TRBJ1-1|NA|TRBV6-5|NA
CASSLIGAEAFF
TGTGCCAGCAGCTTAATAGGGGCTGAAGCTTTCTTT
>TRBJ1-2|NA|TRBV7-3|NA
CASSLSGGREDGYTF
TGTGCCAGCAGCTTAAGCGGGGGGCGTGAGGATGGCTACACCTTC
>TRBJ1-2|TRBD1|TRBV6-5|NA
CASRTGHGYTF
TGTGCCAGTAGGACAGGCCATGGCTACACCTTC
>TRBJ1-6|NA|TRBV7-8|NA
CASSLVGASNSPLHF
TGTGCCAGCAGCTTAGTTGGGGCTAGTAATTCACCCCTCCACTTT
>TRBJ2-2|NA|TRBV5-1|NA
CASGSAGRAGELFF
TGCGCCAGCGGTTCGGCGGGGCGGGCCGGGGAGCTGTTTTTT
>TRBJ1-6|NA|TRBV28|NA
CASSSLGWSDNSPLHF
TGTGCCAGCAGTTCCCTCGGGTGGAGCGATAATTCACCCCTCCACTTT
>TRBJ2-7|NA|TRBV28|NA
CASSLMVSGYEQYF
TGTGCCAGCAGTTTAATGGTTTCCGGTTACGAGCAGTACTTC
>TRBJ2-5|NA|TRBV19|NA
CASSSLGGNQETQYF
TGTGCCAGTAGCTCATTGGGGGGAAACCAAGAGACCCAGTACTTC
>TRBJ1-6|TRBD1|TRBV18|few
CASSLDRESFSPLHF
TGTGCCAGCTCACTCGACAGGGAAAGTTTTTCACCCCTCCACTTT
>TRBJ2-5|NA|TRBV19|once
CASSVGWRETQYF
TGTGCCAGTAGTGTCGGGTGGCGTGAGACCCAGTACTTC
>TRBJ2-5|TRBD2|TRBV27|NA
CASAPKTSGGALRWETQYF
TGTGCCAGCGCTCCTAAGACTAGCGGGGGGGCCTTGAGATGGGAGACCCAGTACTTC
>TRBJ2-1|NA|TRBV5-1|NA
CASSLVIAQEQFF
TGCGCCAGCAGCTTGGTGATAGCGCAAGAGCAGTTCTTC
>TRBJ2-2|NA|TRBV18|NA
CASSRGLSMRFQQTGELFF
TGTGCCAGCTCACGGGGGCTGAGTATGAGGTTTCAACAGACCGGGGAGCTGTTTTTT
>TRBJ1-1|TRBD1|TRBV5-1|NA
CASSLQGGSTEAFF
TGCGCCAGCAGCTTACAGGGGGGAAGCACTGAAGCTTTCTTT
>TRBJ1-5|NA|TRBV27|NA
CASTQGGGTGSVQPQHF
TGTGCCAGCACTCAAGGGGGGGGCACCGGGAGTGTACAGCCCCAGCATTTT
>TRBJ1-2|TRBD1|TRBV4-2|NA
CASSQEVRGRVGYTF
TGTGCCAGCAGCCAAGAAGTTAGGGGGCGCGTAGGCTACACCTTC
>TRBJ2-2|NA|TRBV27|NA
CASSSGLYTGELFF
TGTGCCAGCAGTTCGGGACTTTACACCGGGGAGCTGTTTTTT
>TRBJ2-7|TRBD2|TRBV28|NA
CASLGGVRGYYEQYF
TGTGCCAGCCTTGGGGGGGTTCGGGGGTACTACGAGCAGTACTTC
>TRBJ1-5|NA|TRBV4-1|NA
CASSQESYQPQHF
TGCGCCAGCAGCCAAGAAAGCTATCAGCCCCAGCATTTT
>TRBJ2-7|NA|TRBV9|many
CASSVLSTPGEQYF
TGTGCCAGCAGCGTACTTTCTACCCCTGGCGAGCAGTACTTC
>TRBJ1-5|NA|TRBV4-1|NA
CASSRPGQTNQPQHF
TGCGCCAGCAGCCGCCCCGGACAGACAAATCAGCCCCAGCATTTT
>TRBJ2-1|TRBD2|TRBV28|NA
CASSPLAGSSYNEQFF
TGTGCCAGCAGTCCGTTAGCGGGGAGCTCCTACAATGAGCAGTTCTTC